These 11 T cell receptor beta chains were all obtained from the same sample, sequenced in a study of T cell repertoires in cytomegalovirus infection (dated by TCRdb to 2018 to 2020). The treatment or condition label, read with the paper, signifies: in vitro stimulation with specific CMV peptide epitopes to enrich CMV-specific T cells. Which antigens these TCRs recognize remains unknown. Sequencing relied on an Illumina HiSeq 1500. TCRdb reanalyzed the raw reads on its own, using fastp at Q25 for trimming and MiXCR for clone calling, and kept in-frame beta chains. Each CDR3 protein appears once, grouped with its most common genes and DNA. The sample includes about 770,000 distinct CDR3 sequences, with approximately 32% observed a single time. 10% to 15% of the sample is in the top ten clones. The source was cultured CD8+ T cells from PBMCs, collected from culture after CMV antigen stimulation. These receptors all come from a human donor in good health (CMV status not recorded). Some clones in this sample may be carry-over from other donors' samples.

The J gene is TRBJ2-7, the V gene TRBV7-6; D may be TRBD2 (5 bases). V gave up 5 bases and J gave up 7 bases, with 15 bases separating them. The CDR3 sequence is 13 residues long. Germline CDR1 is SGHVS and CDR2 is FNYEAQ. CDR3 DNA sequence: TGTGCCAGCAGCCCCCGGGAAGGGCGTGAGCAGTACGTC. Translated: CASSPREGREQYV.

The V call is TRBV7-4, the J call TRBJ1-2, with TRBD1 matching over 7 bases. Germline CDR1 reads SGHVT; CDR2 reads SQSDAQ. The V gene end was trimmed by 5 bases and the J gene end by 6 bases; junction bases not matched to a gene: 12. The CDR3 spans 15 residues. The CDR3 here is CASSPRDSGSNGYTF. CDR3 nucleotide sequence: TGTGCCAGCAGCCCCCGGGACAGCGGTTCAAATGGCTACACCTTC.

The chain combines TRBV2 with TRBJ2-7; no reliable D call. Germline CDR1 SNHLY, CDR2 FYNNEI. The CDR3 length is 12 residues. Trimming removed 7 bases from V and 6 bases from J, with 13 bases in between. In DNA form, the CDR3 reads TGTGCCAGCACGGTGGATTGGGGCGAGCAGTACGTC. It encodes CASTVDWGEQYV.

This chain links TRBV7-2 with TRBJ2-2; tentative D call: TRBD1 (5 bases). Looked up from germline, CDR1 is SGHTA and CDR2 is FQGNSA. Trimming cost V 4 bases and J 0 bases, with 15 bases left between them. This CDR3 has 17 amino acids. CDR3 region: CASSSPWGYTNTGELFF. CDR3 bases: TGTGCCAGCAGCTCTCCCTGGGGCTATACGAACACCGGGGAGCTGTTTTTT.

The V gene is TRBV7-6, the J gene TRBJ2-5; no clear D. The CDR3 contains 19 residues. Trimming took off 0 bases at V and 3 bases at J, with 23 bases between the two ends. The germline CDR1 and CDR2 sequences are SGHVS and FNYEAQ. The CDR3 is CASSLAERATRLGEETQYF. The CDR3 bases are TGTGCCAGCAGCTTAGCGGAAAGGGCGACGAGGCTTGGGGAAGAGACCCAGTACTTC.

This clonotype was observed many times. This chain connects TRBV7-6 to TRBJ2-2; tentative D call: TRBD2 (5 bases). V lost 5 bases to trimming and J lost 6 bases, with 13 bases between them. CDR1 and CDR2 from the germline V gene are SGHVS and FNYEAQ. The CDR3 sequence is 14 residues long. CDR3 amino acids: CASSPSGLPGELFF. Written as DNA, the CDR3 is TGTGCCAGCAGCCCGTCGGGGTTACCCGGGGAGCTGTTTTTT. Based on the CDR3 plus reference TRBV7-6 and TRBJ2-2, the full variable domain is GAGVSQSPRYKVTKRGQDVALRCDPISGHVSLYWYRQALGQGPEFLTYFNYEAQQDKSGLPNDRFSAERPEGSISTLTIQRTEQRDSAMYRCASSPSGLPGELFFGEGSRLTVL.

At least ten counts were recorded for this clonotype. This rearrangement joins TRBV6-1 to TRBJ2-7; D is undetermined. Germline CDR1 reads MNHNS; CDR2 reads SASEGT. The V end lost 2 bases, the J end lost 3 bases, and 8 bases lay between the germline ends. The length of the CDR3 is 13 residues. CDR3 residues: CASSESPGYEQYV. CDR3 bases: TGTGCCAGCAGTGAATCTCCAGGCTACGAGCAGTACGTC.

In this sample, this clonotype turned up a few times. The rearrangement uses TRBV12-3 or TRBV12-4 and TRBJ1-5; tentative D call: TRBD1 (6 bases). Trimming pared 0 bases from V and 1 base from J, leaving 19 bases between. This CDR3 comprises 19 residues. The CDR3 sequence: CASSLAPTGPESSNQPQHF. The CDR3 DNA follows: TGTGCCAGCAGTTTAGCCCCCACAGGGCCGGAGTCAAGCAATCAGCCCCAGCATTTT.

This clonotype showed up many times. The chain uses TRBV7-8 and TRBJ1-2; D is perhaps TRBD1 (5 bases). This CDR3 comprises 15 residues. Trimming removed 5 bases at V and 3 bases at J, with 16 bases between. CDR1 and CDR2 from the germline V gene are SGHVS and FQNEAQ. The CDR3 coding sequence is TGTGCCAGCAGCCCCGAATATGGGGCGGACTATGGCTACACCTTC. Its translation is CASSPEYGADYGYTF.

This clonotype was counted ten times or more. The gene calls are TRBV7-2 and TRBJ1-1; D not certain. This CDR3 has 12 amino acids. Germline values: CDR1 SGHTA, CDR2 FQGNSA. Trimming took 3 bases from V and 4 from J, leaving 6 bases between them. CDR3 DNA: TGTGCCAGCAGCTTCGCCAGCACTGAAGCTTTCTTT. It codes for CASSFASTEAFF.

The V and J genes are TRBV27 and TRBJ2-1; perhaps TRBD1 as D (6 bases). Germline CDR1 reads MNHEY; CDR2 reads SMNVEV (reference sequence). V lost 2 bases and J 9 bases, leaving 11 bases between the germline ends. This CDR3 has 13 amino acids. The CDR3 DNA reads as TGTGCCAGCAGTTTACCAGGGGCTATTGAGCAGTTCTTC. It yields the protein CASSLPGAIEQFF.